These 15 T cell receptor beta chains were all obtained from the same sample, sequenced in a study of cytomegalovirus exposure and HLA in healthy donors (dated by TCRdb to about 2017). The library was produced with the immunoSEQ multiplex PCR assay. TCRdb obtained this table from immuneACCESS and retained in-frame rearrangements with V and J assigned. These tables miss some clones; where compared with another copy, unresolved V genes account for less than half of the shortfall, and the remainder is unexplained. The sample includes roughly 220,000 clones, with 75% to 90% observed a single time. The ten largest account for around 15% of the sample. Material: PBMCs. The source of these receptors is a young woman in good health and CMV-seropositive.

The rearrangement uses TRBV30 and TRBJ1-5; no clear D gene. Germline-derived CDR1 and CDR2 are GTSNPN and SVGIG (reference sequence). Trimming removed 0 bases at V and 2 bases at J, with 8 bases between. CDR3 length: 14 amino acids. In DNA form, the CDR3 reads TGTGCCTGGAGTGTATCTTGGGGCAATCAGCCCCAGCATTTT. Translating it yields CAWSVSWGNQPQHF.

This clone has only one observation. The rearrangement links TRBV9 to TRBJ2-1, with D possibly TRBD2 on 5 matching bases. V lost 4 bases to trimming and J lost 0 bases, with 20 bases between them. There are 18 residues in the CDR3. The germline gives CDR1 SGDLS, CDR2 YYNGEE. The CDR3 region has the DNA TGTGCCAGCAGCCCTGAGGCTAGCCTGATAAGCTCCTACAATGAGCAGTTCTTC. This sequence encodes CASSPEASLISSYNEQFF.

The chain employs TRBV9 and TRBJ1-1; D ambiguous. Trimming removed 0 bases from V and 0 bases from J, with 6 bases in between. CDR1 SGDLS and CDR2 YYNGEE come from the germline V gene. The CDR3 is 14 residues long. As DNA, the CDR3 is TGTGCCAGCAGCGTAGGTCAGTTGAACACTGAAGCTTTCTTT. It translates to CASSVGQLNTEAFF.

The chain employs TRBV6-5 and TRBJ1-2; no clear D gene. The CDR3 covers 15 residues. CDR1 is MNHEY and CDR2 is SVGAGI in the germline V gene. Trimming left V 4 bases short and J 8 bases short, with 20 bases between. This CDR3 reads CASSSPTGPGGGYTF. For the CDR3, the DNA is TGTGCCAGCAGTTCCCCGACTGGCCCGGGTGGGGGCTACACCTTC.

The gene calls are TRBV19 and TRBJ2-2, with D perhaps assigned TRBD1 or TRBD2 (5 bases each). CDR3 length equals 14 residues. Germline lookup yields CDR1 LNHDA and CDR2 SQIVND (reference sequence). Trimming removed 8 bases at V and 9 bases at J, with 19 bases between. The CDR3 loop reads CASGAWDGSWELFF. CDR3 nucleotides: TGTGCCAGTGGTGCGTGGGACGGATCTTGGGAGCTGTTTTTT.

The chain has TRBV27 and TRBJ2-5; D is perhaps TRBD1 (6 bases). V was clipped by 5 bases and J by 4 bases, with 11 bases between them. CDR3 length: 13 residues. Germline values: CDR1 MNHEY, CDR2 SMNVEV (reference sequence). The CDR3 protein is CASSTTGRETQYF. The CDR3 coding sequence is TGTGCCAGCAGTACCACAGGGCGAGAGACCCAGTACTTC.

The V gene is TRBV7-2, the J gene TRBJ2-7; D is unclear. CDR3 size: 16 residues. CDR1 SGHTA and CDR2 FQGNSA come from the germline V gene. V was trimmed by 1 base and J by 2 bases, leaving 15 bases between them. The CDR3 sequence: CASSLEVGWVPYEQYF. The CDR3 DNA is TGTGCCAGCAGCTTAGAAGTTGGGTGGGTCCCCTACGAGCAGTACTTC.

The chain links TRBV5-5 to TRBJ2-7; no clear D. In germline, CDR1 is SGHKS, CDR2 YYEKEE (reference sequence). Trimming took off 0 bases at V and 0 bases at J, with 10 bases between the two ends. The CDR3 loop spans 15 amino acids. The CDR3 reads CASSLAKTVSYEQYF. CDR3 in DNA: TGTGCCAGCAGCTTGGCCAAGACGGTCTCCTACGAGCAGTACTTC.

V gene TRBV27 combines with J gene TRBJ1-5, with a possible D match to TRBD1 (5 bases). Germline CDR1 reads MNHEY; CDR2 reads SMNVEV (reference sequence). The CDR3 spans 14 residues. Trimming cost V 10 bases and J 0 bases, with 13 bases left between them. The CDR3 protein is CATSGEISNQPQHF. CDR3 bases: TGTGCCACCTCGGGGGAAATTAGCAATCAGCCCCAGCATTTT.

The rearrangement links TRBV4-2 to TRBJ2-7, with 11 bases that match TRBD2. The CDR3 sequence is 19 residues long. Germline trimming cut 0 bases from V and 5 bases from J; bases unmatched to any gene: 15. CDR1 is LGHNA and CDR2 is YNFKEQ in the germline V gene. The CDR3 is CASSQDLQLAGVQSHEQYF. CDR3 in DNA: TGTGCCAGCAGCCAAGATCTCCAACTAGCGGGAGTACAAAGCCACGAGCAGTACTTC.

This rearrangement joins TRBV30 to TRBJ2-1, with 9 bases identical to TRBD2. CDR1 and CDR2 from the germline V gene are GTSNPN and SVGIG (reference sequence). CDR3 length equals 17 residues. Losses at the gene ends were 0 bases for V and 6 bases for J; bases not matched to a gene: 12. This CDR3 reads CAWSVFPAGGSLNEQFF. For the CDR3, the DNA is TGTGCCTGGAGTGTATTCCCAGCGGGAGGATCTCTCAATGAGCAGTTCTTC.

The CDR3 nucleotides read TGCGCCAGCAGCTTGGGTGCAGGCAGCGGTGGCTACACCTTC. It specifies CASSLGAGSGGYTF. V and J are TRBV5-1 and TRBJ1-2; D is unresolved. The CDR3 contains 14 residues. The V end was cut by 0 bases, the J end by 7 bases, with 13 bases between. From germline, CDR1 is SGHRS and CDR2 YFSETQ.

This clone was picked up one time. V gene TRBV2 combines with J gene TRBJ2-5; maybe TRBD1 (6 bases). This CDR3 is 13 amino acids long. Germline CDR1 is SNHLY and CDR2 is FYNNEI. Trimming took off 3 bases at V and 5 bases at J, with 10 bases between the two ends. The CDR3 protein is CASSDSGVETQYF. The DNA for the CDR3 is TGTGCCAGCAGTGACTCAGGGGTGGAGACCCAGTACTTC. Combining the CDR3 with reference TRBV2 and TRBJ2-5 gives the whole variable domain EPEVTQTPSHQVTQMGQEVILRCVPISNHLYFYWYRQILGQKVEFLVSFYNNEISEKSEIFDDQFSVERPDGSNFTLKIRSTKLEDSAMYFCASSDSGVETQYFGPGTRLLVL.

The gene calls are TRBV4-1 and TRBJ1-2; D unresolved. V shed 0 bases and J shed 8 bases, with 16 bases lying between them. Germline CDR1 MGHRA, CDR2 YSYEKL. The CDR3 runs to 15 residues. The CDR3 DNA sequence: TGCGCCAGCAGCCAAGAAAGTTTGGTTCGACGGGGCTACACCTTC. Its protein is CASSQESLVRRGYTF.

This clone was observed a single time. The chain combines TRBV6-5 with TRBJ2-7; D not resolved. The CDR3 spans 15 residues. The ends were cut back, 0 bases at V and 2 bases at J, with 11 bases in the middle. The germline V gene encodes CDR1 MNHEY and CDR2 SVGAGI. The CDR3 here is CASSYSDDTAYEQYF. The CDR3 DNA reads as TGTGCCAGCAGTTACTCTGACGACACCGCCTACGAGCAGTACTTC.